This T cell receptor (beta chain) was captured in a study of cytomegalovirus exposure and HLA in healthy donors. General observations from the study: Subsequent analysis of the roughly 120 validation repertoires found a tendency for first-cohort TCR clusters to co-occur. The authors listed 150 or so TCR beta chains as cytomegalovirus-associated.

This clone was seen a few times. What it binds is unknown. Libraries were prepared by immunoSEQ multiplex PCR; TCRdb keeps only in-frame clonotypes and omits some of them. The profile shows about 140,000 clones, 86% of them singletons. This CDR3 spans 14 amino acids. Trimming stripped 3 bases from V and 0 bases from J, with 7 bases between. Per the germline V gene, CDR1 is LNHDA and CDR2 is SQIVND (reference sequence). The J gene is TRBJ2-3, the V gene TRBV19; D is ambiguous. Sequenced: PBMCs. The receptor was isolated from a man between 18 and 35 years old in good health and CMV-seronegative. CDR3 in DNA: TGTGCCAGTAGTATTGGCTCTAGCACAGATACGCAGTATTTT. Translating gives CASSIGSSTDTQYF.